This TCR beta chain was sequenced during a study of monozygotic twins with inflammatory bowel disease. Details on this clonotype: The antigen is unknown.

Researchers used about 3,400 ng of total RNA for each TCR library. cDNA synthesis was performed in eight separate reactions for each sample. From the 5' RACE reads, TCRdb lists one entry per CDR3 protein and no DNA. Its table lists fewer than 350,000 distinct CDR3 sequences. Findings and limits, study-wide: Patients with IBD had less TCRbeta diversity (inverse Simpson) than their healthy co-twins.

CDR1 MNHEY and CDR2 SVGAGI come from the germline V gene. The CDR3 sequence is 17 residues long. The source material was blood. This rearrangement joins TRBV6-5 to TRBJ2-1; TCRdb selects TRBD2, and the lack of DNA leaves this call unchecked. The sequence derives from a human donor with ulcerative colitis or Crohn's disease, or a healthy co-twin of an affected twin (not recorded which). This CDR3 reads CASSYFTGTAAYNEQFF.